These 23 T cell receptor beta chains originate from one sample sequenced in a study of shared clonotypes between healthy human individuals. Produced via immunoSEQ multiplex PCR; TCRdb's table is partial and in-frame only. The sample consists of around 700,000 clones, about 74% of them appearing once. The specimen sequenced was memory CD4+ T cells sorted from blood. Indicated subset: CD45RA-negative fraction. The source is a woman aged 25 to 45 in good health.

The genes are TRBV4-2 and TRBJ2-3; a weak D match, TRBD2 (5 bases). Trimming cost V 0 bases and J 3 bases, with 13 bases left between them. Per germline, CDR1 LGHNA and CDR2 YNFKEQ. The CDR3 is 16 residues long. Here the CDR3 reads CASSQDPAGGTDTQYF. The CDR3 DNA reads TGTGCCAGCAGCCAAGATCCCGCGGGTGGTACAGATACGCAGTATTTT.

The genes are TRBV28 and TRBJ1-2; D gene unclear. This CDR3 is built from 12 residues. V was clipped by 6 bases and J by 7 bases, with 12 bases between them. The germline gives CDR1 MDHEN, CDR2 SYDVKM. Here the CDR3 DNA reads TGTGCCAGCAGCTTCCCTGCTGGTGGCTACACCTTC. It yields the protein CASSFPAGGYTF.

The rearrangement links TRBV25-1 to TRBJ2-1; TRBD2 matches at 7 bases. Germline CDR1 is MGHDK and CDR2 is SYGVNS. The CDR3 loop spans 16 amino acids. V shed 3 bases, J shed 3 bases, and the junction held 8 bases outside the gene matches. The CDR3: CASSDLAGVYYNEQFF. In DNA form, the CDR3 reads TGTGCCAGCAGTGATCTGGCGGGAGTCTACTACAATGAGCAGTTCTTC. Full variable domain (missing parts from reference TRBV25-1 and TRBJ2-1): EADIYQTPRYLVIGTGKKITLECSQTMGHDKMYWYQQDPGMELHLIHYSYGVNSTEKGDLSSESTVSRIRTEHFPLTLESARPSHTSQYLCASSDLAGVYYNEQFFGPGTRLTVL.

This clone appeared a few times. The chain joins TRBV19 to TRBJ1-1; D possibly corresponds to TRBD1 (6 bases). The germline CDR1 and CDR2 sequences are LNHDA and SQIVND (reference sequence). V dropped 4 bases and J dropped 5 bases, with 14 bases sitting between them. This CDR3 is built from 14 residues. The CDR3 protein is CASSSTYRATEAFF. The CDR3 bases are TGTGCCAGTAGTAGCACATACAGGGCGACTGAAGCTTTCTTT. Using reference TRBV19 and TRBJ1-1 for the parts outside the CDR3, the full variable domain is DGGITQSPKYLFRKEGQNVTLSCEQNLNHDAMYWYRQDPGQGLRLIYYSQIVNDFQKGDIAEGYSVSREKKESFPLTVTSAQKNPTAFYLCASSSTYRATEAFFGQGTRLTVV.

V gene TRBV5-8 combines with J gene TRBJ2-1, with TRBD2 identical over 7 bases. There are 16 residues in the CDR3. The J segment lost 1 base and the V segment lost 9 bases, leaving 13 bases of the junction unmatched. Per the germline V gene, CDR1 is SGHTS and CDR2 is YDEGEE. As DNA, the CDR3 is TGTGCCACCCTCCAGCCGGGACTAACTTCCTACAATGAGCAGTTCTTC. Amino acid sequence: CATLQPGLTSYNEQFF.

The chain recombines TRBV5-1 with TRBJ2-7; no reliable D call. CDR1 and CDR2 from the germline V gene are SGHRS and YFSETQ. There are 13 residues in the CDR3. The V and J ends lost 5 bases and 2 bases respectively, with 11 bases between them. CDR3 residues: CASRPVGTYEQYF. CDR3 bases: TGCGCCAGCAGACCTGTGGGAACCTACGAGCAGTACTTC.

This chain connects TRBV30 to TRBJ2-7; 7 nucleotides line up with TRBD1. From germline, CDR1 is GTSNPN and CDR2 SVGIG (reference sequence). This CDR3 has 13 residues. V lost 4 bases, J lost 5 bases, and 8 bases stayed unmatched. CDR3 protein: CAWTTGAVNEQYF. CDR3 bases: TGTGCCTGGACAACAGGGGCAGTCAACGAGCAGTACTTC.

The V gene is TRBV19, the J gene TRBJ2-5; D might be TRBD1 or TRBD2, each matching 5 bases. Germline lookup yields CDR1 LNHDA and CDR2 SQIVND (reference sequence). There are 14 residues in the CDR3. The V and J ends lost 8 bases and 2 bases respectively, with 15 bases between them. For the CDR3, the DNA is TGTGCCAGTGGGGAGCGGAGACAGCAAGAGACCCAGTACTTC. Protein: CASGERRQQETQYF.

V and J are TRBV9 and TRBJ2-3; D is ambiguous. The CDR3 is 14 amino acids. V was clipped by 0 bases and J by 4 bases, with 9 bases between them. Germline CDR1 and CDR2: SGDLS and YYNGEE. In DNA, the CDR3 is TGTGCCAGCAGCGTAGGGGTAGCCCCAGATACGCAGTATTTT. It encodes CASSVGVAPDTQYF.

V is TRBV28 and J is TRBJ2-7; D possibly matches TRBD1 or TRBD2 (5 bases each). Germline CDR1 MDHEN, CDR2 SYDVKM. V was shortened by 6 bases and J by 0 bases, with 12 bases between the two germline ends. The CDR3 consists of 14 residues. The CDR3 region has the DNA TGTGCCAGCAGCAACCGGGACGGCTCCTACGAGCAGTACTTC. Translated: CASSNRDGSYEQYF. The full variable domain, rest sourced from reference TRBV28 and TRBJ2-7, is DVKVTQSSRYLVKRTGEKVFLECVQDMDHENMFWYRQDPGLGLRLIYFSYDVKMKEKGDIPEGYSVSREKKERFSLILESASTNQTSMYLCASSNRDGSYEQYFGPGTRLTVT.

This clone was recorded a few times. This sample includes further DNA sequences coding for the same CDR3. The V call is TRBV5-1, the J call TRBJ2-3, with D tentatively TRBD1 (5 bases). CDR1 is SGHRS and CDR2 is YFSETQ in the germline V gene. Trimming took off 3 bases at V and 3 bases at J, with 11 bases between the two ends. The CDR3 consists of 14 residues. The CDR3 region has the DNA TGCGCCAGCAGCTCCAAGGGGCCGACAGATACGCAGTATTTT. This gives the protein CASSSKGPTDTQYF.

The chain has TRBV29-1 and TRBJ2-7; TRBD1 might be the D (6 bases). The V end lost 0 bases, the J end lost 0 bases, and 18 bases lay between the germline ends. Per the germline V gene, CDR1 is SQVTM and CDR2 is ANQGSEA. CDR3 size: 17 residues. This CDR3 is CSVEDVSRTGSSYEQYF. In DNA, the CDR3 is TGCAGCGTTGAAGATGTTTCCCGCACAGGGAGCTCCTACGAGCAGTACTTC.

V usage is TRBV11-1 and J usage is TRBJ2-7; 7 bases line up with TRBD2. The J segment lost 3 bases and the V segment lost 1 base, leaving 3 bases of the junction unmatched. This CDR3 is built from 14 residues. Germline V gene data show CDR1 as SGHAT and CDR2 as FQDESV (reference sequence). The CDR3 loop reads CASSLDPSGYEQYF. CDR3 DNA sequence: TGTGCCAGCAGCTTAGACCCTAGCGGCTACGAGCAGTACTTC.

The chain employs TRBV9 and TRBJ1-4, with 8 bases fitting TRBD1. Germline V lookup: CDR1 SGDLS, CDR2 YYNGEE. V lost 3 bases and J lost 8; bases outside the gene matches: 9. This CDR3 is built from 15 residues. The CDR3 DNA reads as TGTGCCAGCAGCGAATCAGGGGGCTCCGGGGAAAAACTGTTTTTT. Translated, it gives CASSESGGSGEKLFF.

V is TRBV7-9 and J is TRBJ2-3; maybe TRBD1 (7 bases). Trimming shortened V by 2 bases and J by 0 bases, and 18 bases separated the two germline ends. The CDR3 loop spans 18 amino acids. The germline gives CDR1 SEHNR, CDR2 FQNEAQ (reference sequence). CDR3 DNA sequence: TGTGCCAGCAGCTTAAGGGGGCGGGGCTCCCCCAGCACAGATACGCAGTATTTT. Its protein product is CASSLRGRGSPSTDTQYF.

Details on this clone: Since a much larger clone is just one base distant, this may be a read error. Other nucleotide sequences from this sample produce the same CDR3. The rearrangement joins TRBV5-1 to TRBJ2-1; D call uncertain. The germline V gene encodes CDR1 SGHRS and CDR2 YFSETQ. The CDR3 is 15 residues long. CDR3 in amino acids: CASSLWRNSYNEQFF. CDR3 coding DNA: TGTGCCAGCAGCTTGTGGCGTAACTCCTACAATGAGCAGTTCTTC.

The chain couples TRBV10-3 to TRBJ2-7; possible D gene TRBD2, 6 bases. Trimming stripped 2 bases from V and 0 bases from J, with 11 bases between. The CDR3 contains 15 residues. Germline V gene sequence: CDR1 ENHRY, CDR2 SYGVKD. The CDR3 bases are TGTGCCATCAGTGAGATCGCGGGATCCTCCTACGAGCAGTACTTC. It is translated as CAISEIAGSSYEQYF.

This rearrangement joins TRBV5-6 to TRBJ1-2; D is uncertain. V lost 0 bases to trimming and J lost 7 bases, with 7 bases between them. CDR1 SGHDT and CDR2 YYEEEE come from the germline V gene. CDR3 length: 12 amino acids. The CDR3 nucleotides read TGTGCCAGCAGCTTGGTAGGGTCTGGCTACACCTTC. Translated, it gives CASSLVGSGYTF.

The CDR3 sequence is CASRKTGHLDYGYTF. The CDR3 region has the DNA TGTGCCAGCAGAAAAACAGGGCATCTAGACTATGGCTACACCTTC. V and J are TRBV5-6 and TRBJ1-2; D may be TRBD1 (6 bases). V lost 5 bases, J lost 3 bases, and 17 bases lay in between. Germline loops: CDR1 SGHDT, CDR2 YYEEEE. The CDR3 extends over 15 amino acids.

This clone was observed a handful of times. The CDR3 DNA reads TGTGCCATCAGTGAGTCGGTCACTGAAGCTTTCTTT. This gives the protein CAISESVTEAFF. The chain couples TRBV10-3 to TRBJ1-1; D not certain. CDR3 length: 12 amino acids. The V gene lost 0 bases and the J gene lost 4 bases, with 3 bases spanning the gap. Germline V gene data show CDR1 as ENHRY and CDR2 as SYGVKD.

The rearrangement links TRBV27 to TRBJ2-6; TRBD2 is a possible D gene (5 bases). Germline assignment: CDR1 MNHEY and CDR2 SMNVEV (reference sequence). CDR3 length equals 17 residues. Trimming removed 2 bases from V and 0 bases from J, with 11 bases in between. The CDR3 DNA follows: TGTGCCAGCAGTTTAAAGGACTTTAGCTCTGGGGCCAACGTCCTGACTTTC. This codes for CASSLKDFSSGANVLTF.

This rearrangement joins TRBV30 to TRBJ1-1, with D possibly matching TRBD1 (6 bases). The V end lost 8 bases, the J end lost 2 bases, and 15 bases lay between the germline ends. CDR1 GTSNPN and CDR2 SVGIG come from the germline V gene (reference sequence). The CDR3 consists of 13 residues. The CDR3 DNA reads TGTGCCGGGAACCGGGACACAAACACTGAAGCTTTCTTT. Protein sequence: CAGNRDTNTEAFF.

The CDR3 region is CASSRAQSSYEQYF. CDR3 nucleotide sequence: TGTGCCAGCAGTAGGGCCCAGAGCTCCTACGAGCAGTACTTC. The J gene is TRBJ2-7, the V gene TRBV7-9, with D hard to call. Germline lookup yields CDR1 SEHNR and CDR2 FQNEAQ (reference sequence). With 6 bases removed from V and 0 bases from J, the gap between germline ends came to 12 bases. The CDR3 contains 14 residues.